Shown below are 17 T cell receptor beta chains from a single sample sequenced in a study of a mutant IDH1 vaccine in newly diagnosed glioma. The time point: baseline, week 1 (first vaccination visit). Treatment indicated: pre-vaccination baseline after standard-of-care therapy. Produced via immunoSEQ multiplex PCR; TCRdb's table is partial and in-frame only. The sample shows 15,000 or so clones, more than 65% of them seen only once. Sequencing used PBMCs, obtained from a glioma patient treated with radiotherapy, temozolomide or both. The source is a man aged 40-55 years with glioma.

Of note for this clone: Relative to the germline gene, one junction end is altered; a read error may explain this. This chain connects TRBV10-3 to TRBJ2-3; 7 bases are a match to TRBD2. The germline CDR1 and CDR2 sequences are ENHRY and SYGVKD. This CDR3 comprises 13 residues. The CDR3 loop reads CATTSAQRGYAVF. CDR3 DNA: TGTGCCACAACTAGCGCTCAAAGGGGATACGCAGTATTT.

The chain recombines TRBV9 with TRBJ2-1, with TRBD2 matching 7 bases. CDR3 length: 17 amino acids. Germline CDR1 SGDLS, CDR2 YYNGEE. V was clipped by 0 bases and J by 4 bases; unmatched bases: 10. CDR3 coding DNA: TGTGCCAGCAGCGTAGGGGGTGATAGCGGGTGGTACAATGAGCAGTTCTTC. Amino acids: CASSVGGDSGWYNEQFF. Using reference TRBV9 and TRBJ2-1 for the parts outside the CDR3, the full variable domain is DSGVTQTPKHLITATGQRVTLRCSPRSGDLSVYWYQQSLDQGLQFLIQYYNGEERAKGNILERFSAQQFPDLHSELNLSSLELGDSALYFCASSVGGDSGWYNEQFFGPGTRLTVL.

CDR3 amino acids: CASSYAPLGVGNQPQHF. The CDR3 DNA sequence: TGTGCCAGCAGTTATGCCCCCCTTGGGGTTGGCAATCAGCCCCAGCATTTT. V and J are TRBV7-9 and TRBJ1-5; D is uncertain. CDR3 length equals 17 residues. V dropped 6 bases and J dropped 2 bases, with 20 bases sitting between them. Germline CDR1 reads SEHNR; CDR2 reads FQNEAQ (reference sequence).

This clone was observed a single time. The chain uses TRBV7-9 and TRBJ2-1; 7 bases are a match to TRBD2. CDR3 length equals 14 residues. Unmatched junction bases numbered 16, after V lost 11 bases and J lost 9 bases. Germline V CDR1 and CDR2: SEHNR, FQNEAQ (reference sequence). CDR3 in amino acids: CAATRWGTTSEQFF. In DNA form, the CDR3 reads TGTGCCGCCACCCGGTGGGGGACTACCAGTGAGCAGTTCTTC.

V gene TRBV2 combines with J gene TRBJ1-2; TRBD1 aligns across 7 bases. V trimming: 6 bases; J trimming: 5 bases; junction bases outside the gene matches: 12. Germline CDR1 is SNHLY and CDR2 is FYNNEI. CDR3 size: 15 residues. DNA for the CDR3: TGTGCCAGCAGCGAATCCGGGACAGCCATTTATGGCTACACCTTC. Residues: CASSESGTAIYGYTF. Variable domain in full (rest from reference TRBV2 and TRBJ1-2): EPEVTQTPSHQVTQMGQEVILRCVPISNHLYFYWYRQILGQKVEFLVSFYNNEISEKSEIFDDQFSVERPDGSNFTLKIRSTKLEDSAMYFCASSESGTAIYGYTFGSGTRLTVV.

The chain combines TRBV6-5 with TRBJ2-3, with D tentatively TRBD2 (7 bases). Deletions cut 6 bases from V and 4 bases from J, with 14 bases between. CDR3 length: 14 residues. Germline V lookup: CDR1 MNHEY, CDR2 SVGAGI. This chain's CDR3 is CASSTGRESDTQYF. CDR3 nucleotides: TGTGCCAGCAGCACAGGGCGGGAGTCAGATACGCAGTATTTT.

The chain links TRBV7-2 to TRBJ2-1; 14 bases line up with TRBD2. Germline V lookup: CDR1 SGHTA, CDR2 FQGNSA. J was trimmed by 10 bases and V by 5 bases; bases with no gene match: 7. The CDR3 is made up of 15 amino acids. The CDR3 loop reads CASSPTSGRAGEQFF. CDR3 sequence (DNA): TGTGCCAGCAGCCCGACTAGCGGGAGGGCCGGGGAGCAGTTCTTC.

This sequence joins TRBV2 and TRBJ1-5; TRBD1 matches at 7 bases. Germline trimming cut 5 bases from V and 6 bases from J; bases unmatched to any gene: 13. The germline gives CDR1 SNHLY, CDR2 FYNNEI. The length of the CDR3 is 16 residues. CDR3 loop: CASSRGEGAQIQPQHF. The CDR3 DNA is TGTGCCAGCAGTAGAGGGGAGGGGGCTCAGATTCAGCCCCAGCATTTT.

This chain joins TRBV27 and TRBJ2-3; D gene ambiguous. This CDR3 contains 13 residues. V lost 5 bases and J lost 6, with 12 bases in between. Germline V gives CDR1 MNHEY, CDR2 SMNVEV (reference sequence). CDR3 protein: CASSPPTLDTQYF. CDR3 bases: TGTGCCAGCAGTCCGCCGACACTTGATACGCAGTATTTT.

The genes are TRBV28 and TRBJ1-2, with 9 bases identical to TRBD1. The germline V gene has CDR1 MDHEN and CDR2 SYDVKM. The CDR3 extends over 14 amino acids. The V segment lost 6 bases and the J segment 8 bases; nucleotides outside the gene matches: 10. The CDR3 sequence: CASSPGQGPLGYTF. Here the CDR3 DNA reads TGTGCCAGCAGCCCGGGACAGGGCCCATTAGGCTACACCTTC.

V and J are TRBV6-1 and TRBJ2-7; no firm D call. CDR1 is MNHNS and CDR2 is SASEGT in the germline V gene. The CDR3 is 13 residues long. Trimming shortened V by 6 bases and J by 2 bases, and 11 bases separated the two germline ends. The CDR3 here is CASRADGAYEQYF. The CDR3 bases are TGTGCCAGCAGGGCCGATGGAGCCTACGAGCAGTACTTC.

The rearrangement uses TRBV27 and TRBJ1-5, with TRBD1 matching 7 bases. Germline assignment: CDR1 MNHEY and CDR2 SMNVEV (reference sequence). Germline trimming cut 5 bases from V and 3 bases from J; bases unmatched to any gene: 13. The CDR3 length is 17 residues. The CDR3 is CASSPTRQGAYNQPQHF. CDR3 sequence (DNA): TGTGCCAGCAGTCCCACCCGACAGGGCGCATACAATCAGCCCCAGCATTTT.

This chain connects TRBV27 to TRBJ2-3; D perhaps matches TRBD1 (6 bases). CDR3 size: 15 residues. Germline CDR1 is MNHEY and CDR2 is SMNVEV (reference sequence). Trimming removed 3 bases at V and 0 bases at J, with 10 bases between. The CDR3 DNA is TGTGCCAGCAGTTTGGGGGCCTCTAGCACAGATACGCAGTATTTT. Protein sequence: CASSLGASSTDTQYF.

This CDR3 is CASHIKQGGYNEQFF. The CDR3 DNA follows: TGTGCCAGCCACATAAAACAGGGCGGTTACAATGAGCAGTTCTTC. The rearrangement uses TRBV19 and TRBJ2-1, with D perhaps matching TRBD1 (6 bases). The length of the CDR3 is 15 residues. Germline V gene data show CDR1 as LNHDA and CDR2 as SQIVND (reference sequence). V lost 9 bases, J lost 4 bases, and 19 bases lay in between.

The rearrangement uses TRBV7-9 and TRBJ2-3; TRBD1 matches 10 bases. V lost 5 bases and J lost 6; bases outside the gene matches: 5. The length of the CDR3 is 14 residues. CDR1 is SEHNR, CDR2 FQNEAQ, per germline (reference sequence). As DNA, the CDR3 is TGTGCCAGCAGCGCCTCGGACAGGGGGGATACGCAGTATTTT. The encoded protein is CASSASDRGDTQYF.

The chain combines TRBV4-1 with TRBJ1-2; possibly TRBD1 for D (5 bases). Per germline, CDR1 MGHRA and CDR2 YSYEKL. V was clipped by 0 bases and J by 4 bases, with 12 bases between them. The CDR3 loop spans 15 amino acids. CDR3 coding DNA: TGCGCCAGCAGCCAAGACAGGGCAGAAGGCTATGGCTACACCTTC. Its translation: CASSQDRAEGYGYTF.

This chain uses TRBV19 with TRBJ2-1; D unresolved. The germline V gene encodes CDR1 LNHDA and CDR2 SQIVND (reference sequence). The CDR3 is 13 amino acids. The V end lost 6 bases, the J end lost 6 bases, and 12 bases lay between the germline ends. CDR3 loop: CASSPKPVNEQFF. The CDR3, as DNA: TGTGCCAGTAGCCCGAAACCAGTCAATGAGCAGTTCTTC. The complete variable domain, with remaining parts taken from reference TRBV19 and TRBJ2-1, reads DGGITQSPKYLFRKEGQNVTLSCEQNLNHDAMYWYRQDPGQGLRLIYYSQIVNDFQKGDIAEGYSVSREKKESFPLTVTSAQKNPTAFYLCASSPKPVNEQFFGPGTRLTVL.